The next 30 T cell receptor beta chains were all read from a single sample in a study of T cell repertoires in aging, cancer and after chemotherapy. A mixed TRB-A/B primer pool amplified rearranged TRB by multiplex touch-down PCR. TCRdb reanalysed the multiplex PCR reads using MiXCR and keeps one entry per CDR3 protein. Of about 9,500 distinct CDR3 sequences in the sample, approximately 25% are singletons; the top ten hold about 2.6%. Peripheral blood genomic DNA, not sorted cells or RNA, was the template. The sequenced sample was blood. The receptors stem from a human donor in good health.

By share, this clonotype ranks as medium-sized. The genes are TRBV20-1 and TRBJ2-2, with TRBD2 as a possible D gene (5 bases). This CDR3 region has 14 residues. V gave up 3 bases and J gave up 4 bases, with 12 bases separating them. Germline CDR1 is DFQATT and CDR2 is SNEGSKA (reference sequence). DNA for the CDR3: TGCAGTGCTAGTCAAGCGGTGGGCACCGGGGAGCTGTTTTTT. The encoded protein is CSASQAVGTGELFF.

This CDR3 is CASSVPSVGRGGANVLTF. CDR3 DNA sequence: TGTGCCAGCAGCGTTCCGTCTGTCGGCCGGGGAGGGGCCAACGTCCTGACTTTC. V and J are TRBV9 and TRBJ2-6; possibly TRBD2 for D (5 bases). The CDR3 totals 18 residues. With 2 bases removed from V and 4 bases from J, the gap between germline ends came to 19 bases. Germline CDR1 and CDR2: SGDLS and YYNGEE.

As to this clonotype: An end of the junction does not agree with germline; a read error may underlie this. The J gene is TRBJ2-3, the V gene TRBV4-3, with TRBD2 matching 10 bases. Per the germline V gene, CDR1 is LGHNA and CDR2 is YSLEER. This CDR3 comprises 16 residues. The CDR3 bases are TGTGCCAGCAGCCACCGACGGACTAGCGGTACAGATACGCAGTATTTT. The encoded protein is CASSHRRTSGTDTQYF.

The CDR3 DNA sequence: TGCGCCAGCAGCTGGAGACGGGGCGGCTATGGCTACACCTTC. It translates to CASSWRRGGYGYTF. The V and J genes are TRBV5-1 and TRBJ1-2; weak D call: TRBD1 (5 bases). Trimming stripped 3 bases from V and 4 bases from J, with 13 bases between. The CDR3 spans 14 residues. From germline, CDR1 is SGHRS and CDR2 YFSETQ.

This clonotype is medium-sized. CDR3 nucleotide sequence: TGTGCCAGCAGTCGGGACAGGGTTGGTAATTCACCCCTCCACTTT. This encodes CASSRDRVGNSPLHF. V usage is TRBV6-5 and J usage is TRBJ1-6; 9 bases map to TRBD1. This CDR3 region has 15 residues. Germline CDR1 and CDR2: MNHEY and SVGAGI. The V gene end was trimmed by 5 bases and the J gene end by 6 bases; junction bases not matched to a gene: 5.

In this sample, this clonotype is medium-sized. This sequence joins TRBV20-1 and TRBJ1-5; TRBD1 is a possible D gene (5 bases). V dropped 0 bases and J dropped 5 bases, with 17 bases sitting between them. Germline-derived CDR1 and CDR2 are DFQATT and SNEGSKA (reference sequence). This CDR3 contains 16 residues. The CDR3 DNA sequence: TGCAGTGCTAGAGATCCGGGACTCTTGGGGGATCAGCCCCAGCATTTT. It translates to CSARDPGLLGDQPQHF.

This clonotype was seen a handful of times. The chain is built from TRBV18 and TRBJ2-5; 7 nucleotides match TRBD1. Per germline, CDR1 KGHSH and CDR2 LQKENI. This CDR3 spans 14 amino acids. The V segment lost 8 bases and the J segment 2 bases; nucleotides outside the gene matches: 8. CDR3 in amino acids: CASKPGQLQETQYF. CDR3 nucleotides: TGTGCCAGCAAGCCGGGACAGTTACAAGAGACCCAGTACTTC.

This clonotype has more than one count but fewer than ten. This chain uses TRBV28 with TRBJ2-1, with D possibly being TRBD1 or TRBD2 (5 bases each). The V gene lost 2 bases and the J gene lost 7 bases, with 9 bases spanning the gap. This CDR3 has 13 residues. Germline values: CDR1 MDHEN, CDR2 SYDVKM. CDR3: CASSLPGTNEQFF. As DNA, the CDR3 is TGTGCCAGCAGTTTACCAGGGACGAATGAGCAGTTCTTC.

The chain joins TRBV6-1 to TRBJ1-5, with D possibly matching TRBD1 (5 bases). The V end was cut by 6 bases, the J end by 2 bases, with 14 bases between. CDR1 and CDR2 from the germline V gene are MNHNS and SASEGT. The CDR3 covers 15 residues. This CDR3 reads CASSWDGAGNQPQHF. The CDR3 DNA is TGTGCCAGCAGCTGGGACGGAGCTGGCAATCAGCCCCAGCATTTT.

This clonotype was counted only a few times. CDR3: CASSQDLAANYGYTF. The DNA for the CDR3 is TGCGCCAGCAGCCAAGATTTGGCCGCTAACTATGGCTACACCTTC. The genes are TRBV4-3 and TRBJ1-2; no reliable D call. The CDR3 sequence is 15 residues long. The V gene lost 0 bases and the J gene lost 0 bases, with 8 bases spanning the gap. Germline V gene data show CDR1 as LGHNA and CDR2 as YSLEER.

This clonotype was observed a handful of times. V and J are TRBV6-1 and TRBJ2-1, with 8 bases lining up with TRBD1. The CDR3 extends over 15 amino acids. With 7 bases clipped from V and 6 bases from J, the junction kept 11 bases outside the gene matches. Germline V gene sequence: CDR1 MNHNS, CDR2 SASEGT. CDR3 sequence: CASITGTGRSNEQFF. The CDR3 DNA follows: TGTGCCAGCATTACCGGGACAGGCCGATCCAATGAGCAGTTCTTC.

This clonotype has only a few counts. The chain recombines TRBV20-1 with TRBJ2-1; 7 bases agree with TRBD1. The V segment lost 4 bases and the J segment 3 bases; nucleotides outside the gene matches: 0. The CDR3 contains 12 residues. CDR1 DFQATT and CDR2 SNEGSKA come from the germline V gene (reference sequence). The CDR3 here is CSANRGYNEQFF. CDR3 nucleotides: TGCAGTGCTAACAGGGGCTACAATGAGCAGTTCTTC.

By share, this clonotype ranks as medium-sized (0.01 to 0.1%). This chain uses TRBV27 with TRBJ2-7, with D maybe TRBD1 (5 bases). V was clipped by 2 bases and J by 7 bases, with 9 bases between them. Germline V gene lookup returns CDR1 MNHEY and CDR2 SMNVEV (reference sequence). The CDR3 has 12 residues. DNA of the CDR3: TGTGCCAGCAGTTTACAGGGCCAAGAGCAGTACTTC. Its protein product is CASSLQGQEQYF.

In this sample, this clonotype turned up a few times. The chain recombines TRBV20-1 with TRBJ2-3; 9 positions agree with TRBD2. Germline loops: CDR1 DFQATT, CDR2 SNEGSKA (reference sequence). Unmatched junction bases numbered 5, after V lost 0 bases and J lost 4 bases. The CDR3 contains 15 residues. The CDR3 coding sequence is TGCAGTGCTAGAGACCGGACTAGCGCTCCAGATACGCAGTATTTT. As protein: CSARDRTSAPDTQYF.

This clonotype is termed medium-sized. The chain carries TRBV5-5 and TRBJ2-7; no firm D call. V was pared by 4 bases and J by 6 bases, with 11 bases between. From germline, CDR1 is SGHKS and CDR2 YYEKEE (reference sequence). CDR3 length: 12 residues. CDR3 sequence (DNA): TGTGCCAGCAGCCCCACGGGCCTCGAGCAGTACTTC. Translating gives CASSPTGLEQYF.

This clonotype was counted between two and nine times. DNA for the CDR3: TGTGCCAGCAGTTTAGCGGGAGGCCCTAGCAATGAGCAGTTCTTC. This sequence encodes CASSLAGGPSNEQFF. The chain is built from TRBV28 and TRBJ2-1, with TRBD2 identical over 8 bases. With 2 bases clipped from V and 6 bases from J, the junction kept 6 bases outside the gene matches. This CDR3 is built from 15 residues. Germline CDR1 is MDHEN and CDR2 is SYDVKM.

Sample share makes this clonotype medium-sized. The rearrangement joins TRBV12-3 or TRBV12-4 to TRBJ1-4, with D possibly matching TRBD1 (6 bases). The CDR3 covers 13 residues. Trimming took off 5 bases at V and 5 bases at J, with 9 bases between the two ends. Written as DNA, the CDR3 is TGTGCCAGCAGTCGTCAGGGGAATGAAAAACTGTTTTTT. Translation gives CASSRQGNEKLFF.

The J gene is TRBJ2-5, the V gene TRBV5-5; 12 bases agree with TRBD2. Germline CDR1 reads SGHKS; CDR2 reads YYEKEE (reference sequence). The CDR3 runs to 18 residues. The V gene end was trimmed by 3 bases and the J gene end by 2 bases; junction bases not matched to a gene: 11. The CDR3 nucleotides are TGTGCCAGCAGCTACCGACTAGCGGGAGAATGGCGTCAAGAGACCCAGTACTTC. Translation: CASSYRLAGEWRQETQYF. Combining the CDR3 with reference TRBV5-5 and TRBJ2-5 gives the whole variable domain DAGVTQSPTHLIKTRGQQVTLRCSPISGHKSVSWYQQVLGQGPQFIFQYYEKEERGRGNFPDRFSARQFPNYSSELNVNALLLGDSALYLCASSYRLAGEWRQETQYFGPGTRLLVL.

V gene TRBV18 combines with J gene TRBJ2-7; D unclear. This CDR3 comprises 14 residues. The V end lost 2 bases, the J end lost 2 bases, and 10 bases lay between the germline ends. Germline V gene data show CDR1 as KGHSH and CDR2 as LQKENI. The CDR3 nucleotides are TGTGCCAGCTCACCAGAGGTCGGAACCTACGAGCAGTACTTC. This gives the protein CASSPEVGTYEQYF.

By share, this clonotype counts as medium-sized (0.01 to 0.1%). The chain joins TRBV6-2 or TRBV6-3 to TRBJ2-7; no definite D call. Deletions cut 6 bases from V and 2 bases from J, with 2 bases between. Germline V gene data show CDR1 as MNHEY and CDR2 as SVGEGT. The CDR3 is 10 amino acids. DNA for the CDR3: TGTGCCAGCAGCCCCTACGAGCAGTACTTC. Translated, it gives CASSPYEQYF.

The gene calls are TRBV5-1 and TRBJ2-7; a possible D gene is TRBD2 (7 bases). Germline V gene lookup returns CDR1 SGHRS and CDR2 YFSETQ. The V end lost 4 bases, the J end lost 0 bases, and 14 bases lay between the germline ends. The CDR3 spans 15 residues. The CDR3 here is CASSRGAGTSYEQYF. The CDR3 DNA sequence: TGCGCCAGCAGCCGGGGGGCAGGAACCTCCTACGAGCAGTACTTC.

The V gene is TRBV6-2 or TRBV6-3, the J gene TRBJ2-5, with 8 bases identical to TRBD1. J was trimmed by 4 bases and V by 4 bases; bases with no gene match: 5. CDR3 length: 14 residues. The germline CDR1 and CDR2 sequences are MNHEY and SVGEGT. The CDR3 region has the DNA TGTGCCAGCAGTTCGACAGGGGAGGCAGAGACCCAGTACTTC. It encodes CASSSTGEAETQYF.

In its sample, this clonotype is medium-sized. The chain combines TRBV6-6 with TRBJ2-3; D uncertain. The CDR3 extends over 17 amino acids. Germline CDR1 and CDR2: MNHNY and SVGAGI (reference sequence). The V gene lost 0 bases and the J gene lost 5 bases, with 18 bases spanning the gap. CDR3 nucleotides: TGTGCCAGCAGTTACTCTGTAGTAGCCGTTCTGGGAGATACGCAGTATTTT. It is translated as CASSYSVVAVLGDTQYF.

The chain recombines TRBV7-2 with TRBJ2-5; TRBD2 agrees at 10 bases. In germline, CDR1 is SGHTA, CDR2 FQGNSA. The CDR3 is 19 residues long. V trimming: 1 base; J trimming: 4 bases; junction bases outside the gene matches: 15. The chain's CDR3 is CASSLGGRGTSAKRETQYF. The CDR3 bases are TGTGCCAGCAGCTTAGGAGGAAGGGGGACTAGCGCGAAACGAGAGACCCAGTACTTC.

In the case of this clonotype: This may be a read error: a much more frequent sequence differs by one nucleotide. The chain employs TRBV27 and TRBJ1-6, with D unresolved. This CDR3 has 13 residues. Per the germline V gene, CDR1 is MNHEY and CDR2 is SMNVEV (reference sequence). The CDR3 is CASRDLRSSPPHF. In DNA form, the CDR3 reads TGTGCCAGCAGGGACCTCCGAAGTTCACCCCCCCACTTT.

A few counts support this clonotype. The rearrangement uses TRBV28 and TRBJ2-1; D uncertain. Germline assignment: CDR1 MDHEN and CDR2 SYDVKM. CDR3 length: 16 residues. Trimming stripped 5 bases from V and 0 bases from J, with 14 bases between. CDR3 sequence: CASSPPGGFSYNEQFF. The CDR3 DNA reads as TGTGCCAGCAGTCCACCTGGCGGTTTCTCCTACAATGAGCAGTTCTTC.

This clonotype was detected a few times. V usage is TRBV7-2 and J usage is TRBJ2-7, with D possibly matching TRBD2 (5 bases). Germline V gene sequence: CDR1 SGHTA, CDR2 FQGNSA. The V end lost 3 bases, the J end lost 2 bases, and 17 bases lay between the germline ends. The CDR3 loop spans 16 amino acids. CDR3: CASSLVSGLEAYEQYF. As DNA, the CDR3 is TGTGCCAGCAGCTTGGTATCCGGTCTGGAGGCCTACGAGCAGTACTTC.

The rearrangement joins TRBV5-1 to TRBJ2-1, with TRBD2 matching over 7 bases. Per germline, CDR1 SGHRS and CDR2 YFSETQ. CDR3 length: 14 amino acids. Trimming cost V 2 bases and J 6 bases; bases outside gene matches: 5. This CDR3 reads CASSLAGSRNEQFF. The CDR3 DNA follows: TGCGCCAGCAGCTTAGCGGGAAGTCGCAATGAGCAGTTCTTC. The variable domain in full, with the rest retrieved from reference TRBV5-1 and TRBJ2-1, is KAGVTQTPRYLIKTRGQQVTLSCSPISGHRSVSWYQQTPGQGLQFLFEYFSETQRNKGNFPGRFSGRQFSNSRSEMNVSTLELGDSALYLCASSLAGSRNEQFFGPGTRLTVL.

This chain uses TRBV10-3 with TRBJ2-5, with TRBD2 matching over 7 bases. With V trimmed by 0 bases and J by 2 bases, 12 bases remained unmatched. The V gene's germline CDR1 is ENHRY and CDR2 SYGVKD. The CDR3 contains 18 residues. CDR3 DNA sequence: TGTGCCATCAGTGAGTCGCTACTAGCGTCTGACGTTCAAGAGACCCAGTACTTC. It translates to CAISESLLASDVQETQYF.

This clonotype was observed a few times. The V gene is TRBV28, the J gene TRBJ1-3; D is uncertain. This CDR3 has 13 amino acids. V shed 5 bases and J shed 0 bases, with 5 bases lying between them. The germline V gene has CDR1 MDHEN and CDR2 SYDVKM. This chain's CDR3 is CASSRSSGNTIYF. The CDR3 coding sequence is TGTGCCAGCAGTCGGTCCTCTGGAAACACCATATATTTT.